The clone carrying this T cell receptor beta chain was seen many times. Its antigen is unknown. The data are from a study of CD8+CD57+ T cells in acquired aplastic anemia. Study-level background: CD4+ and CD8+ cells, once sorted, gave DNA averaging approximately 3.3 ug. The study's findings and limits: Overlapping CD8+ CDR3 repertoires of patients and controls contained roughly 29 shared sequences.

CDR3 length: 14 amino acids. The trim removed 3 bases at V and 4 bases at J, leaving 2 bases unmatched. The germline gives CDR1 SGDLS, CDR2 YYNGEE. The sequenced patients had an expansion of CD8+CD57+ cells seen by flow cytometry. Patients had not yet gotten any therapy when their blood was taken for sampling. Template material for TCR beta VDJ and CDR3 profiling consisted of genomic DNA. TCRdb ran MiXCR on the reads and lists one entry per CDR3 protein. The data hold about 98,000 distinct CDR3 sequences, with about 67% observed a single time. The gene calls are TRBV9 and TRBJ1-5, with 9 bases aligning to TRBD1. Material for sequencing was sorted CD4+, CD8+, or CD8+CD57+ T cells (not recorded which) from PBMCs. The origin of this receptor is a human donor with aplastic anemia. CDR3 in DNA: TGTGCCAGCAGCGCCGGGACAGGGAATCAGCCCCAGCATTTT. Translation gives CASSAGTGNQPQHF.